The clone carrying this TCR beta chain was counted a few times. Antigen specificity is unknown. The germline V gene has CDR1 LGHNT and CDR2 FRNRAP. Trimming shortened V by 0 bases and J by 0 bases, and 9 bases separated the two germline ends. This CDR3 spans 15 amino acids. TCRdb re-called the 5' RACE reads with MiXCR, one entry per CDR3 protein. The data hold a few hundred thousand distinct CDR3 sequences, with approximately 16% observed a single time. The data were taken from a study of CD8 T cells in ankylosing spondylitis. Broader study findings: For ankylosing spondylitis blood, a TCR beta motif of 8 or 9 highly homologous variants appeared characteristic.

The sequenced sample was blood, either unsorted or a sorted T cell fraction (not recorded which). This clonotype was obtained from a male donor with ankylosing spondylitis. The chain carries TRBV12-5 and TRBJ2-7; D is undetermined. The CDR3 DNA follows: TGTGCTAGTGGTTTGGTCAGTGAGGTCTCCTACGAGCAGTACTTC. Translating gives CASGLVSEVSYEQYF.